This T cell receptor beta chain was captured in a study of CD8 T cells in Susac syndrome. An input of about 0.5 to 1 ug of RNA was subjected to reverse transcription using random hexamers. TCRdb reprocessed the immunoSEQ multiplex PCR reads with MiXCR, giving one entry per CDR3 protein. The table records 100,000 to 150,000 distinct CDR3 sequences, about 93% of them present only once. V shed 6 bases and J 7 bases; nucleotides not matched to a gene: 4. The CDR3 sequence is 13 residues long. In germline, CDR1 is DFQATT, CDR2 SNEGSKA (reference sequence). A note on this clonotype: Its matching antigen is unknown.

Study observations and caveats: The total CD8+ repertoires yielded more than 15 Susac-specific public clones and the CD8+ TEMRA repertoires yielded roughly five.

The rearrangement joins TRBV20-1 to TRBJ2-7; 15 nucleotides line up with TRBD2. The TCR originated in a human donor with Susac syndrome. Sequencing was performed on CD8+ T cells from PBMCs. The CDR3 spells CSAGTSGRYEQYF. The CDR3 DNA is TGCAGTGCCGGGACTAGCGGGAGGTATGAGCAGTACTTC.